Sequencing of this T cell receptor beta chain was carried out in a study of shared clonotypes between healthy human individuals. TCRdb's table, derived via immunoSEQ multiplex PCR, lists solely in-frame clones and lacks some. The table records roughly 810,000 clones, approximately 96% of them present only once. Naive CD8 cells lacked CD45RO, underwent positive selection for CCR7 and left out terminally differentiated effector memory CD45RA+ cells. The junction had 2 bases not matched to a gene; V was cut back by 8 bases and J by 6 bases. This CDR3 contains 13 residues. The germline CDR1 and CDR2 sequences are SGHAT and FQNNGV.

Sequenced: naive CD8+ T cells sorted from blood. This chain links TRBV11-2 with TRBJ2-1; 12 nucleotides align to TRBD2. This sequence originates from a man younger than 45 in good health. The CDR3 is CASGTSGRNEQFF. CDR3 coding DNA: TGTGCCAGCGGGACTAGCGGGCGCAATGAGCAGTTCTTC.